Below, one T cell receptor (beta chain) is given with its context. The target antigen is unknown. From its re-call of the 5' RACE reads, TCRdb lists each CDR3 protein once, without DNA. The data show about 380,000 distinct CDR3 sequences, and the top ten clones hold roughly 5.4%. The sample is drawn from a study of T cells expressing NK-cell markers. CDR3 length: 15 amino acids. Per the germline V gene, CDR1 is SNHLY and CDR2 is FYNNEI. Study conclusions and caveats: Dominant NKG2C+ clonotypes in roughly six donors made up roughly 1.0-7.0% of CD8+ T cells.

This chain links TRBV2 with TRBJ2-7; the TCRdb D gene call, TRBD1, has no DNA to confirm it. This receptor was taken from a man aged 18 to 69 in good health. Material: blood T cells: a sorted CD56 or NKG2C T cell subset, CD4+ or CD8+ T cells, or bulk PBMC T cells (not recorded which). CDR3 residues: CASINLGTGTYEQYF.